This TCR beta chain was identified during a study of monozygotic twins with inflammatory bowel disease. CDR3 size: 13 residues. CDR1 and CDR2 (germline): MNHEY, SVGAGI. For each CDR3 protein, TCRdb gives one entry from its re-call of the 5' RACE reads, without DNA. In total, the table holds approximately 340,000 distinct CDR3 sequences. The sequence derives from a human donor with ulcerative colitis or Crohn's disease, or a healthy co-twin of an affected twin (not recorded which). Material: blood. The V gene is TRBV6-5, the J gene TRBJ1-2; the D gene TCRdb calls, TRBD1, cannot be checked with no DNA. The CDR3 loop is CASSLGPGYGYTF.